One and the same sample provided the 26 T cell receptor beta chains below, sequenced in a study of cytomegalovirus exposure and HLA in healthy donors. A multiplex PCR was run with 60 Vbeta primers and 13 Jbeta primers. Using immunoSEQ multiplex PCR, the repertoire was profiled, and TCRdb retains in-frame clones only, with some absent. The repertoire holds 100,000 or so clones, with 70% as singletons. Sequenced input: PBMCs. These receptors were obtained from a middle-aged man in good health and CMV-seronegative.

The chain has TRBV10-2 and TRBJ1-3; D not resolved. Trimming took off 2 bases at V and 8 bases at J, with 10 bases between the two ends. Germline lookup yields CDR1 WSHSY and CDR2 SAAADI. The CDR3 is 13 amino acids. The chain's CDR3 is CASSELYRDTIYF. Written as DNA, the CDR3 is TGCGCCAGCAGTGAGCTCTACCGGGACACCATATATTTT.

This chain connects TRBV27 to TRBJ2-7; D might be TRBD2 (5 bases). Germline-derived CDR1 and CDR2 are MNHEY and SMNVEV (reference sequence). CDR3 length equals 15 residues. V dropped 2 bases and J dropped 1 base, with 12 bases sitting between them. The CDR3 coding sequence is TGTGCCAGCAGTTTACGGCTAGCCAAGTCCTACGAGCAGTACTTC. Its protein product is CASSLRLAKSYEQYF.

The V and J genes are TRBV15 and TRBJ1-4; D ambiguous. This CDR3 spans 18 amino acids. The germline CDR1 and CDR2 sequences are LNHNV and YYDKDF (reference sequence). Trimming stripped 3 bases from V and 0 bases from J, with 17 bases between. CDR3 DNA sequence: TGTGCCACCAGCAGTAATGATAAGCCCGACTCAACTAATGAAAAACTGTTTTTT. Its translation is CATSSNDKPDSTNEKLFF.

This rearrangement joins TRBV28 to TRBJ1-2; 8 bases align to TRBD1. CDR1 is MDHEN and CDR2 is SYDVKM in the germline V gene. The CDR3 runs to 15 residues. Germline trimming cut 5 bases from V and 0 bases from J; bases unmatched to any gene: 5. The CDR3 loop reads CASSIRGQANYGYTF. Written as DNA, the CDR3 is TGTGCCAGCAGTATCAGGGGGCAAGCTAACTATGGCTACACCTTC.

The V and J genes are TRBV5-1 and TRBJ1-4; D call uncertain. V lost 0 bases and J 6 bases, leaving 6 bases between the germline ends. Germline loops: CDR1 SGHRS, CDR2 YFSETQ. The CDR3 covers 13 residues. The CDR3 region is CASSLVADEKLFF. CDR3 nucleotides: TGCGCCAGCAGCTTGGTTGCGGATGAAAAACTGTTTTTT. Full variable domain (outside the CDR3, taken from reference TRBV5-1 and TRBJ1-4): KAGVTQTPRYLIKTRGQQVTLSCSPISGHRSVSWYQQTPGQGLQFLFEYFSETQRNKGNFPGRFSGRQFSNSRSEMNVSTLELGDSALYLCASSLVADEKLFFGSGTQLSVL.

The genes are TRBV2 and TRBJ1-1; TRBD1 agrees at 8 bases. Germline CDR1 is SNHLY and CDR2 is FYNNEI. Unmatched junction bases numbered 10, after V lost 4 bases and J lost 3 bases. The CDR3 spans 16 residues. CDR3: CASSAFRGQGDTEAFF. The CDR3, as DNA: TGTGCCAGCAGTGCTTTCAGGGGGCAAGGGGACACTGAAGCTTTCTTT.

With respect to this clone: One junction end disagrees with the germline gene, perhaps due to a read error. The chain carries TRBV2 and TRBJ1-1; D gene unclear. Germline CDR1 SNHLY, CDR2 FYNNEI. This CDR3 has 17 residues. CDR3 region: CATSRTPPTLSNTEAFF. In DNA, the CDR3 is TGTGCCACCAGTCGAACCCCCCCTACTCTGTCGAACACTGAAGCTTTCTTT.

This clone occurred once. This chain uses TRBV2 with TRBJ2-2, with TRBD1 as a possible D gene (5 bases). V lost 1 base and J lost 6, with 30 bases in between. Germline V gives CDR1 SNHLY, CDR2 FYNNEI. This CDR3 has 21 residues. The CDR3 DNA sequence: TGTGCCAGCAGTGAAGGGGGTCTAGAAGTTTTTCGAGGACAAAGCGCCGGGGAGCTGTTTTTT. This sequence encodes CASSEGGLEVFRGQSAGELFF. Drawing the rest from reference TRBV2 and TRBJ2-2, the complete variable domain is EPEVTQTPSHQVTQMGQEVILRCVPISNHLYFYWYRQILGQKVEFLVSFYNNEISEKSEIFDDQFSVERPDGSNFTLKIRSTKLEDSAMYFCASSEGGLEVFRGQSAGELFFGEGSRLTVL.

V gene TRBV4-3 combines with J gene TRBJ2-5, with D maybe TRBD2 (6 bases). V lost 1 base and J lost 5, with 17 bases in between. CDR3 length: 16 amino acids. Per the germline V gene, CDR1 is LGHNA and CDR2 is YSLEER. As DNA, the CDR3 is TGCGCCAGCAGCCAAGGGACTATCCGTGGGGGGGAGACCCAGTACTTC. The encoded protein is CASSQGTIRGGETQYF.

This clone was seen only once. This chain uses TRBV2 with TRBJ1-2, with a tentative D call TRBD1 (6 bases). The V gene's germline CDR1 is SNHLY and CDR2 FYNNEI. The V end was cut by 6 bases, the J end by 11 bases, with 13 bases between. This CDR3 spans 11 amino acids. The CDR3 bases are TGTGCCAGCAGGTACAGGGAATATTACACCTTC. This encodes CASRYREYYTF.

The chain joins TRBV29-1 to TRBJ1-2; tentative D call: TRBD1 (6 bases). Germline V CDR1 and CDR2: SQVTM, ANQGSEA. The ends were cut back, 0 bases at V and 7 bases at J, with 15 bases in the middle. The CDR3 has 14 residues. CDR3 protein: CSVEDARGYGGYTF. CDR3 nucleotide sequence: TGCAGCGTTGAAGATGCCAGGGGTTACGGTGGCTACACCTTC.

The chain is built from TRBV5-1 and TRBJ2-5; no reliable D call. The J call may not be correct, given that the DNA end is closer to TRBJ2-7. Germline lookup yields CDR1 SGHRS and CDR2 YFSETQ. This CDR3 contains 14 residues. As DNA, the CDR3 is TGCGCCAGCAGCTTGGCGCCGCAGGCCTACGAGCAGTACTTC. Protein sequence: CASSLAPQAYEQYF.

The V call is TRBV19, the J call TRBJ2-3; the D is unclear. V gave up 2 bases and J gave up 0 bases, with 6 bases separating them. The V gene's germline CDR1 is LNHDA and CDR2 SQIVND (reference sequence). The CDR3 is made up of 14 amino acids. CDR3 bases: TGTGCCAGTAGTATATCCCCTAGCACAGATACGCAGTATTTT. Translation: CASSISPSTDTQYF.

CDR3 sequence (DNA): TGTGCCAGCAGCCTACCGACAGAGAACACTGAAGCTTTCTTT. It codes for CASSLPTENTEAFF. The chain is built from TRBV7-9 and TRBJ1-1, with D perhaps TRBD1 (5 bases). CDR1 is SEHNR and CDR2 is FQNEAQ in the germline V gene (reference sequence). V was cut by 5 bases and J by 1 base, with 11 bases left in between. This CDR3 is built from 14 residues.

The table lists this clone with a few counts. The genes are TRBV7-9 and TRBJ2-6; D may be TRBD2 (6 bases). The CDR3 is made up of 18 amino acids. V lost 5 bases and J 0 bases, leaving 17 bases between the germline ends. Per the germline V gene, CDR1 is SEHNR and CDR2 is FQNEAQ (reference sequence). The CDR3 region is CASSRYLIGGSGANVLTF. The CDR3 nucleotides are TGTGCCAGCAGCCGTTATTTGATCGGGGGCTCTGGGGCCAACGTCCTGACTTTC.

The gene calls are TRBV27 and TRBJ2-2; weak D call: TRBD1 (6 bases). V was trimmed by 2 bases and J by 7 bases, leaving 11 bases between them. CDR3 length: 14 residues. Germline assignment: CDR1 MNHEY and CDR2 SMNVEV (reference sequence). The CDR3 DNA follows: TGTGCCAGCAGTTTACAGGGGCCCGGCGGGGAGCTGTTTTTT. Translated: CASSLQGPGGELFF.

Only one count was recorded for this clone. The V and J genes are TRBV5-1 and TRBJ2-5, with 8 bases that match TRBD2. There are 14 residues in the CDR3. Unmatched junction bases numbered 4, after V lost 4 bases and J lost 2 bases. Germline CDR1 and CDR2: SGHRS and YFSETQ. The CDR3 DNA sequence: TGCGCCAGCAGCGCGACTAGCGCTCAAGAGACCCAGTACTTC. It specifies CASSATSAQETQYF.

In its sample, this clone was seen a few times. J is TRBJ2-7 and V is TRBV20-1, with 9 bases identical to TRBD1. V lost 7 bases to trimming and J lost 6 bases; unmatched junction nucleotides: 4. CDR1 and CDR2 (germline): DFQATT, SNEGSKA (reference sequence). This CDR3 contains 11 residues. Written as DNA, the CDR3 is TGCAGTGGGGGGACAGGGAGCGAGCAGTACTTC. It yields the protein CSGGTGSEQYF.

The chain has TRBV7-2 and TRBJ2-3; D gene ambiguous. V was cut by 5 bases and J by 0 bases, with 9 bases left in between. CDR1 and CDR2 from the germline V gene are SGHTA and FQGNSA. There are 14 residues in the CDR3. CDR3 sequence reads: CASSIYMSTDTQYF. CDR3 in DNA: TGTGCCAGCAGCATATATATGAGCACAGATACGCAGTATTTT. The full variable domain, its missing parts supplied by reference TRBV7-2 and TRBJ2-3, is GAGVSQSPSNKVTEKGKDVELRCDPISGHTALYWYRQSLGQGLEFLIYFQGNSAPDKSGLPSDRFSAERTGGSVSTLTIQRTQQEDSAVYLCASSIYMSTDTQYFGPGTRLTVL.

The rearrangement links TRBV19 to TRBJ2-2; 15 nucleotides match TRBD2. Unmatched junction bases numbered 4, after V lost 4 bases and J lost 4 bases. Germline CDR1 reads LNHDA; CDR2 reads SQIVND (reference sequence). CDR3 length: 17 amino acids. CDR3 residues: CASSRGLAGGSTGELFF. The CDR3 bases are TGTGCCAGTAGTAGGGGACTAGCGGGAGGTTCCACCGGGGAGCTGTTTTTT. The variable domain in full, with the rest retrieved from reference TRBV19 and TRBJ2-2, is DGGITQSPKYLFRKEGQNVTLSCEQNLNHDAMYWYRQDPGQGLRLIYYSQIVNDFQKGDIAEGYSVSREKKESFPLTVTSAQKNPTAFYLCASSRGLAGGSTGELFFGEGSRLTVL.

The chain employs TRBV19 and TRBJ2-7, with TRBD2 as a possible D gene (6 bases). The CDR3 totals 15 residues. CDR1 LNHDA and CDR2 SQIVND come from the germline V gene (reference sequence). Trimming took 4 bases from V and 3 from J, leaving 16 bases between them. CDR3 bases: TGTGCCAGTAGTACCCCCGGGGAGGTCCGCTACGAGCAGTACTTC. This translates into CASSTPGEVRYEQYF.

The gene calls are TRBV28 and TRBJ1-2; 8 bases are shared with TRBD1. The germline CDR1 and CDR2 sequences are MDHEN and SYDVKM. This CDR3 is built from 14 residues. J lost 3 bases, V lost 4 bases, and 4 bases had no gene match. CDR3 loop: CASSSGQVHYGYTF. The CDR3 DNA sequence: TGTGCCAGCAGTTCGGGACAGGTACACTATGGCTACACCTTC.

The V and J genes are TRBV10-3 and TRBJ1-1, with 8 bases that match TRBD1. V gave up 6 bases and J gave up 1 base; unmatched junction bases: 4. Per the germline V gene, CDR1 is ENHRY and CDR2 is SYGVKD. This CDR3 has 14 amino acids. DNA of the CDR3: TGTGCCATCAGCCGCGGACAGGGGAACACTGAAGCTTTCTTT. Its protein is CAISRGQGNTEAFF.

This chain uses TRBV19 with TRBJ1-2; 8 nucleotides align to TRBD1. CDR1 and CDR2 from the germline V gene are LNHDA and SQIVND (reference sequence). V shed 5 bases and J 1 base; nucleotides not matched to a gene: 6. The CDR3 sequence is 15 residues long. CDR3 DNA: TGTGCCAGTAGTTCACAGGGGGAGGGTAACTATGGCTACACCTTC. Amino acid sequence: CASSSQGEGNYGYTF.

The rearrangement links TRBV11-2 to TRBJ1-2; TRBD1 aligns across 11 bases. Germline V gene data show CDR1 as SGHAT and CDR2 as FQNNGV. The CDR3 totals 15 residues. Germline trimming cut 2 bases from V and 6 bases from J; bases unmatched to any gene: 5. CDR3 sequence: CASSLIPGQGDGYTF. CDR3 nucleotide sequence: TGTGCCAGCAGCTTAATACCGGGACAGGGGGATGGCTACACCTTC.

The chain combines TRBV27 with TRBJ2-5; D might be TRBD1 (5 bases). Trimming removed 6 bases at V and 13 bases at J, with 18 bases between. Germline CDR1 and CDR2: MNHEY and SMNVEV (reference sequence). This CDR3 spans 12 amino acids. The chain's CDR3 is CASSRGQGPLYF. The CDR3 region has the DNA TGTGCCAGCAGCCGAGGACAAGGACCTTTGTACTTC.